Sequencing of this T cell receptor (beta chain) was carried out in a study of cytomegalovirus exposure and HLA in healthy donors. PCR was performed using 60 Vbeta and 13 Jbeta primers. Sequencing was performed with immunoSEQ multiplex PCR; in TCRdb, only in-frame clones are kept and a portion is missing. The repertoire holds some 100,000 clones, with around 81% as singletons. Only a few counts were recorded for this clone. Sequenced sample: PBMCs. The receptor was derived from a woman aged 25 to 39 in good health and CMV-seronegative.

The DNA of the CDR3 is TGTGCCAGCAGCTCCCAGGGACTAGCGGCCACAGATACGCAGTATTTT. It specifies CASSSQGLAATDTQYF. V is TRBV7-2 and J is TRBJ2-3, with 11 nucleotides matching TRBD2. CDR3 length: 16 amino acids. Germline V gives CDR1 SGHTA, CDR2 FQGNSA. Trimming removed 4 bases from V and 2 bases from J; junction bases left unmatched: 5.